The TCR beta chain under discussion was sequenced for a study of identical twins. TCRdb re-called the 5' RACE reads through MiXCR, storing one row per CDR3 protein. The table shows fewer than 500,000 distinct CDR3 sequences, with about 24% occurring only once. Many counts were recorded for this clonotype. The antigen remains unidentified. Study findings and constraints: Monozygotic twins shared more out-of-frame TCR alpha than recombination models predicted. The study found weaker excess twin sharing in beta out-of-frame sequences.

The CDR3 runs 14 residues. V gave up 1 base and J gave up 6 bases, with 12 bases separating them. These same records also appear under a second study, on T cells expressing NK-cell markers. That publication notes: Sorting in several experiments was restricted by an anti-gamma-delta TCR antibody to alpha-beta TCR T cells. Clarity on HCMV specificity was lacking for the expanded NKG2C+ T cell clones.

The receptor's source is a woman in her late teens or twenties in good health. Source material: CD4+ T cells sorted from blood. The genes are TRBV12-3 or TRBV12-4 and TRBJ1-1; D remains unclear. CDR3 sequence reads: CASSLGGGWSEAFF. The CDR3 DNA follows: TGTGCCAGCAGTTTAGGGGGTGGGTGGTCTGAAGCTTTCTTT.